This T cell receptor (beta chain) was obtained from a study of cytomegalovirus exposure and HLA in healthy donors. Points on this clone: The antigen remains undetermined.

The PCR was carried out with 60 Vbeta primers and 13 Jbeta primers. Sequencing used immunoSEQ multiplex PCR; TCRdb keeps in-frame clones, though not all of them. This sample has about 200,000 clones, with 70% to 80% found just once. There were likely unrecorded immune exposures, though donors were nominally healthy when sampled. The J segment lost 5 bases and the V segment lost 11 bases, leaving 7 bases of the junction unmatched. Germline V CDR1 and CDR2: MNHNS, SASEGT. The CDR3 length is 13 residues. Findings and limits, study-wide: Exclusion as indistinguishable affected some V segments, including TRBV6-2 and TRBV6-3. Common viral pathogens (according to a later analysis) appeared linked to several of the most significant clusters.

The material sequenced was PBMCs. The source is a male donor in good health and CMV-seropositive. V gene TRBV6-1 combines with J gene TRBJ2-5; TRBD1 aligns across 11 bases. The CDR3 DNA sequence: TGTGCCGGTAGGACAGGGGGCTTGGAGACCCAGTACTTC. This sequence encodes CAGRTGGLETQYF.